Listed below are T cell receptor beta chains from one sample, sequenced in a study of Graves' ophthalmopathy and Graves' hyperthyroidism. TCRdb fed the multiplex PCR reads into MiXCR, producing one record per CDR3 protein. The table lists hundreds of thousands of distinct CDR3 sequences, 20% to 25% of them singletons. Sequencing was carried out using peripheral blood. All receptors come from a woman younger than 30 with stable Graves' hyperthyroidism. Some clones in this sample may be carry-over from other donors' samples. CDR3s include the opening cysteine and the closing phenylalanine or tryptophan. The D gene is left open where the match is weak. Clone size, where shown, is once, few, many, or a class for clones that have expanded.

clone size	V gene	D gene	J gene	CDR3 length	CDR3 DNA	CDR3 protein
many	TRBV7-2	.	TRBJ2-2	14	TGTGCCAGCAGCGTTCGGGTGAACACCGGGGAGCTGTTTTTT	CASSVRVNTGELFF
.	TRBV5-5	TRBD1	TRBJ2-7	15	TGTGCCAGCAGCTTCGCGGACAGGGCACTCTACGAGCAGTACTTC	CASSFADRALYEQYF
.	TRBV9	.	TRBJ2-2	14	TGTGCCAGCAGCGTATGGGGAAACACCGGGGAGCTGTTTTTT	CASSVWGNTGELFF
many	TRBV11-2	TRBD1	TRBJ1-1	14	TGTGCCACCGCCGGGACAGGGGCTTACACTGAAGCTTTCTTT	CATAGTGAYTEAFF
many	TRBV12-3/TRBV12-4	TRBD1	TRBJ2-2	15	TGTGCCAGCAGGAAAGGGGGCGCCAGGACCGGGGAGCTGTTTTTT	CASRKGGARTGELFF
.	TRBV11-2	TRBD2	TRBJ2-5	16	TGTGCCAGCAGGGCTTGGGAGGGAGTGTACCAAGAGACCAAGTACTTC	CASRAWEGVYQETKYF
few	TRBV12-3/TRBV12-4	TRBD1	TRBJ1-2	13	TGTGCCGTCAGCCGGGACAGGGGCTATGGCTACACCTTC	CAVSRDRGYGYTF
many	TRBV6-1	TRBD1	TRBJ2-7	16	TGTGCCAGCAGTGAATGGCAGGGGGCCGGCTCCTACGAGCAGTACTTC	CASSEWQGAGSYEQYF
.	TRBV9	.	TRBJ2-5	13	TGTGCCAGCAGCGTAGAGTCGGTGGGGACCCAGTACTTC	CASSVESVGTQYF
many	TRBV13	.	TRBJ2-7	14	TGTGCCAGCAGCTTAACACCCCAGTACCACGAGCAGTACTTC	CASSLTPQYHEQYF
many	TRBV2	.	TRBJ2-7	15	TGTGCCAGCAGTATCGAGAGTGGATCTTACTACGAGCAGTACTTC	CASSIESGSYYEQYF
few	TRBV4-1	TRBD2	TRBJ2-5	18	TGCGCCAGCAGCCAAGATCCCGGACTAGCGGGGGGCCAAGAGACCCAGTACTTC	CASSQDPGLAGGQETQYF
many	TRBV11-2	.	TRBJ2-6	16	TGTGCCAGCAGCTTAATGGGTCACTCTGGGGCCAACGTCCTGACTTTC	CASSLMGHSGANVLTF
many	TRBV30	TRBD1	TRBJ1-2	14	TGTGCCTGGAGTACCGGACAGGGCACCTATGGCTACACCTTC	CAWSTGQGTYGYTF
.	TRBV20-1	.	TRBJ2-5	11	TGCAGCACCGGGAGTGCGGAGACCCAGTACTTC	CSTGSAETQYF
many	TRBV30	.	TRBJ1-2	14	TGTGCCTGGAGCACTGTCGGGGGATACTATGGCTACACCTTC	CAWSTVGGYYGYTF
many	TRBV6-5	.	TRBJ2-6	13	TGTGCCAGCTCTCTCACTGGGGCCAACGTCCTGACTTTC	CASSLTGANVLTF
many	TRBV30	TRBD1	TRBJ1-1	14	TGTGCCTGGAGTGTATCAGGGGGCGCGGGTTCGGCTTTCTTT	CAWSVSGGAGSAFF
many	TRBV20-1	.	TRBJ1-3	15	TGCAGTGCTAGAGGATATAGGAGCTCTGGAAACACCATATATTTT	CSARGYRSSGNTIYF
.	TRBV20-1	.	TRBJ1-2	10	TGCAGTGCTAGGCAGGTTGGCTACACCTTC	CSARQVGYTF
.	TRBV6-1	.	TRBJ1-5	16	TGTGCCAGCAGTGAAAGGGCAGGGCGGAACAATCAGCCCCAGCATTTT	CASSERAGRNNQPQHF
many	TRBV6-5	.	TRBJ2-7	15	TGTGCCAGCAGTTCCGACCCATGGGGGGTCTACGAGCAGTACTTC	CASSSDPWGVYEQYF
many	TRBV5-4	TRBD1	TRBJ1-2	13	TGTGCCAGCAGCTTGGCAGGGGGCTATGGCTACACCTTC	CASSLAGGYGYTF
.	TRBV12-3/TRBV12-4	.	TRBJ1-5	14	TGTGCCAGCAGCCCGGGGGGGGGGCATCAGCCCCAGCATTTT	CASSPGGGHQPQHF
many	TRBV30	.	TRBJ1-3	12	TGTGCCTGGAACACAGGGGGAAACACCATATATTTT	CAWNTGGNTIYF
few	TRBV19	.	TRBJ1-2	13	TGTGCCAGTAGTATCGGTCAGGGAAGGGGCTACACCTTC	CASSIGQGRGYTF
.	TRBV6-2/TRBV6-3	.	TRBJ2-7	14	TGTGCCAGCAGTCCGGAGGGGTTTTTCTACGAGCAGTACTTC	CASSPEGFFYEQYF
.	TRBV20-1	.	TRBJ2-7	13	TGCAGTGCTCCTATCGACAGTCCCTACGAGCAGTACTTC	CSAPIDSPYEQYF
many	TRBV3-1	.	TRBJ2-5	11	TGTGCCAGCAGCGCGCTCGAGACCCAGTACTTC	CASSALETQYF
many	TRBV6-1	TRBD1	TRBJ2-7	15	TGTGCCAGCAGTGAGCCGGGACAGGTAACCTACGAGCAGTACTTC	CASSEPGQVTYEQYF
.	TRBV6-1	.	TRBJ2-5	11	TGTGCCAGCCTATTCTGGGAGACCCAGTACTTC	CASLFWETQYF
many	TRBV20-1	.	TRBJ1-6	16	TGCAGTGCTAGAGGGGGAGCTACCCTTACCAATTCACCCCTCCACTTT	CSARGGATLTNSPLHF
.	TRBV30	.	TRBJ2-2	13	TGTGCCTGGAGTGTACACTCCACCGGGGAGCTGTTTTTT	CAWSVHSTGELFF
few	TRBV4-2	.	TRBJ1-2	15	TGTGCCAGCAGCCAAGACGGAGCGCCTGGCTATGGCTACACCTTC	CASSQDGAPGYGYTF
many	TRBV9	.	TRBJ2-2	15	TGTGCCAGCAGCGTAAGGGCGGGTGACCACGGGGAGCTGTTTTTT	CASSVRAGDHGELFF
.	TRBV5-1	TRBD1	TRBJ2-4	14	TGCGCCAGCAGCAGGGGACAGGTGGAAAACATTCAGTACTTC	CASSRGQVENIQYF
.	TRBV7-6	TRBD2	TRBJ2-7	13	TGTGCCAGCAGCCCCAAGCGGGAGACCGAGCAGTACTTC	CASSPKRETEQYF
many	TRBV20-1	.	TRBJ1-6	13	TGCAGTACAGAAAGCTCCTATAATTCACCCCTCCACTTT	CSTESSYNSPLHF
many	TRBV6-1	TRBD1	TRBJ2-7	16	TGTGCCAGCAGTGACGGTCATCCGGGACAGGGGGACGAGCAGTACTTC	CASSDGHPGQGDEQYF
.	TRBV12-3/TRBV12-4	.	TRBJ1-4	15	TGTGCCAGCAGTGCCCAGGACAAGGGATCTGAAAAACTGTTTTTT	CASSAQDKGSEKLFF
many	TRBV9	.	TRBJ1-1	14	TGTGCCAGCAGCGTAGCGAAGATGGGGGACGGAGCTTTCTTT	CASSVAKMGDGAFF
many	TRBV12-3/TRBV12-4	.	TRBJ2-6	13	TGTGTCAGCAGGATTTCTGGGGCCAACGTCCTGACTTTC	CVSRISGANVLTF
many	TRBV6-5	.	TRBJ2-7	15	TGTGCCAGCAGTTACTCTGGTGGTACGGGCTACGAGCAGTACTTC	CASSYSGGTGYEQYF
.	TRBV24-1	.	TRBJ2-5	13	TGTGCCACCAGTGGAAAGGTCCAAGAGACCCAGTACTTC	CATSGKVQETQYF
.	TRBV6-1	.	TRBJ2-7	16	TGTGCCAGCAGTGAAACTCCTCCAGGAGGGCTAAGGCCCCAGTACTTC	CASSETPPGGLRPQYF
.	TRBV6-1	.	TRBJ1-5	15	TGTGCCAGCAGTGAAGGGCTCCGGGGCAATCAGCCCCAGCATTTT	CASSEGLRGNQPQHF
many	TRBV7-2	.	TRBJ1-5	12	TGTGCCAGCAGTGGGGTTAATCAGCCCCAGCATTTT	CASSGVNQPQHF
many	TRBV20-1	.	TRBJ2-5	15	TGCAGTGCTAGCCGATCAGGCCAAGGGGAAGAGACCCAGTACTTC	CSASRSGQGEETQYF
.	TRBV28	TRBD2	TRBJ2-5	17	TGTGCCAGCAGTTTAGGGTTGGCTAGCGGGGGGGCAGAGACCCAGTACTTC	CASSLGLASGGAETQYF
many	TRBV12-3/TRBV12-4	.	TRBJ1-5	13	TGTGCCAGCAGTTTCGGACAGAATCAGCCCCAGCATTTT	CASSFGQNQPQHF
many	TRBV12-3/TRBV12-4	.	TRBJ2-5	17	TGTGCCAGCAGTTTAAGTAGAATCGGGGCGCCCGAAAAGACCCAGTACTTC	CASSLSRIGAPEKTQYF
few	TRBV20-1	.	TRBJ1-3	15	TGCAGTGCTAAAAGAACAGGACCATCTGGAAACACCATATATTTT	CSAKRTGPSGNTIYF
.	TRBV27	.	TRBJ2-5	14	TGTGCCAGCAGTTTGTGGGGGACCCTCAAGACCCAGTACTTC	CASSLWGTLKTQYF
.	TRBV9	.	TRBJ2-7	13	TGTGCCAGCAGCGTAGGGGGGAACTACGAGCAGTACTTC	CASSVGGNYEQYF
many	TRBV10-1	.	TRBJ2-5	13	TGCGCCAGCAGTGAAGACTTCCAAGAGACCCAGTACTTC	CASSEDFQETQYF
many	TRBV11-2	TRBD1	TRBJ1-2	16	TGTGCCAGCAGCCCCCATATTGGGGGGGACAGTCCTCGATTCACCTTC	CASSPHIGGDSPRFTF
many	TRBV6-5	TRBD1	TRBJ1-2	16	TGTGCCAGCAGTAACGGACAGGGACGAGCTAACTATGGCTACACCTTC	CASSNGQGRANYGYTF